This T cell receptor beta chain was obtained from a study of blood T cell repertoires in COVID-19. Whole-study context: Sites across the United States, Italy and Spain contributed samples from acute and convalescent COVID-19.

Seattle's cohort entered during active infection and was followed longitudinally. This CDR3 has 20 residues. J was trimmed by 4 bases and V by 2 bases; bases with no gene match: 22. This clone has a count of ten or more. In the original workflow: Counts of nucleated cells, estimated from reference gene primer amplification, were obtained. Sequencing used immunoSEQ multiplex PCR; TCRdb keeps in-frame clones, though not all of them. V, J and clone size are those of that table, while D and trimming were read from the DNA. The sample yields 180,000 or so clones, roughly 76% seen once. The specimen sequenced was peripheral blood. The chain uses TRBV5-3 and TRBJ2-7; 9 bases line up with TRBD1. TRBV5-3 is an ORF; its function is uncertain. This sequence was found in a woman aged 40-49 years with COVID-19, enrolled during active disease. In DNA, the CDR3 is TGTGCCAGAAGCTTAGTACACGGCCTGGCGAAACGGGACAGGGTGTACGAGCAGTACTTC. Translating it yields CARSLVHGLAKRDRVYEQYF.